This T cell receptor (beta chain) was recorded in a study of blood T cell repertoires in COVID-19. Study as a whole: Two negative PCRs, clearance, or symptom resolution characterized the recovered Cohort 3 donors. Sites in the United States, Italy and Spain provided acute and convalescent COVID-19 samples.

Recruitment covered about 25 US areas and drew participants whose ages spanned 18 to 89 years. Participants' reported clinical history set cohort assignment. The protocol was immunoSEQ multiplex PCR, while the TCRdb copy is restricted to in-frame clones and leaves out a portion. This sample has 250,000 to 350,000 clones, with approximately 90% found just once. Germline values: CDR1 LGHDT, CDR2 YNNKEL (reference sequence). Germline trimming cut 1 base from V and 4 bases from J; bases unmatched to any gene: 8. The CDR3 has 17 amino acids. This clonotype originated in a woman aged 60-70 years in a cohort exposed to, infected with or recovered from COVID-19 (not recorded which). Material for sequencing was PBMCs or T cells enriched from blood (not recorded which). The J gene is TRBJ2-1, the V gene TRBV3-1 (or the pseudogene TRBV3-2); TRBD2 aligns across 9 bases. CDR3 coding DNA: TGTGCCAGCAGCCAAGTTGGGGCTAGCGGGACGTACAATGAGCAGTTCTTC. It specifies CASSQVGASGTYNEQFF.